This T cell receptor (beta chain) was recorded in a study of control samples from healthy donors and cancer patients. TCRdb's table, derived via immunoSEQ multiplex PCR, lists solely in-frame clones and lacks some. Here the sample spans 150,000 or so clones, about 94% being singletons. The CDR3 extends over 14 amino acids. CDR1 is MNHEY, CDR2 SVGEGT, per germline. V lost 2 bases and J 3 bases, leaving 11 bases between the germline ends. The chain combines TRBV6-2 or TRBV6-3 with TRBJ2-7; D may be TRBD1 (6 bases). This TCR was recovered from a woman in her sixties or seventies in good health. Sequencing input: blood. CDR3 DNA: TGTGCCAGCAGTTACGGACCAGGGGTCTACGAGCAGTACTTC. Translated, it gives CASSYGPGVYEQYF.